A selection of T cell receptor beta chains follows, all from one sample in a study of cytomegalovirus exposure and HLA in healthy donors. The table came from immunoSEQ multiplex PCR; TCRdb's copy has only in-frame clones and leaves some out. The top ten clones hold approximately 4.5% of a sample with about 160,000 clones, 80% of them seen once. The specimen sequenced was PBMCs. The source of these receptors is a man aged 25-45 years in good health and CMV-seronegative. Each CDR3 is given with its conserved first and last residue. Each record gives: CDR3 length, J gene, V gene, D gene, clone size, CDR3 protein, CDR3 DNA. D genes are given only for firm matches. The size entry is marked missing in some rows and otherwise reads once, few, many or a size class.

13 | TRBJ2-1 | TRBV10-3 | . | . | CAISDPWGNEQFF | TGTGCCATCAGTGACCCGTGGGGCAACGAGCAGTTCTTC
15 | TRBJ1-6 | TRBV7-9 | TRBD1 | . | CASSGGPGGGSPLHF | TGTGCCAGCAGTGGGGGACCAGGGGGTGGCTCACCCCTCCACTTT
15 | TRBJ1-2 | TRBV25-1 | TRBD1 | few | CASSELGQGDHGYTF | TGTGCCAGCAGTGAATTGGGACAGGGAGATCATGGCTACACCTTC
15 | TRBJ1-1 | TRBV28 | . | . | CAITKNTGGNTEAFF | TGTGCCATCACTAAAAACACGGGGGGTAACACTGAAGCTTTCTTT
14 | TRBJ1-5 | TRBV28 | TRBD1 | . | CASSFDRTGEPQHF | TGTGCCAGCAGTTTCGATAGGACAGGGGAGCCCCAGCATTTT
14 | TRBJ2-1 | TRBV5-1 | . | . | CASSKWRGQNEQFF | TGCGCCAGCAGCAAATGGAGAGGACAAAATGAGCAGTTCTTC
17 | TRBJ2-3 | TRBV5-6 | TRBD2 | . | CASSLMGLAGVTDTQYF | TGTGCCAGCAGCTTGATGGGACTAGCGGGAGTTACAGATACGCAGTATTTT
13 | TRBJ2-1 | TRBV5-4 | TRBD2 | . | CASSPREGNEQFF | TGTGCCAGCAGCCCGAGGGAGGGGAATGAGCAGTTCTTC
19 | TRBJ2-4 | TRBV7-3 | TRBD2 | . | CASSQRGASGGLAKNIQYF | TGTGCCAGCAGCCAAAGGGGGGCTAGCGGGGGCCTAGCCAAAAACATTCAGTACTTC
15 | TRBJ2-1 | TRBV6-1 | . | . | CASSPFRESKNEQFF | TGTGCCAGCAGTCCCTTTCGGGAGTCAAAAAATGAGCAGTTCTTC
15 | TRBJ2-1 | TRBV4-1 | TRBD2 | . | CASRLAGHSYNEQFF | TGCGCCAGCAGACTAGCGGGGCACTCCTACAATGAGCAGTTCTTC
13 | TRBJ1-1 | TRBV7-6 | . | . | CASKQAPNTEAFF | TGTGCCAGCAAGCAGGCCCCGAACACTGAAGCTTTCTTT
15 | TRBJ2-5 | TRBV7-3 | TRBD2 | . | CASSLGLAARETQYF | TGTGCCAGCAGCCTTGGACTAGCTGCAAGGGAGACCCAGTACTTC
18 | TRBJ2-7 | TRBV11-2 | TRBD1 | once | CASSPRQGVFANSYEQYF | TGTGCCAGCAGCCCTAGACAGGGCGTCTTCGCGAACTCCTACGAGCAGTACTTC
18 | TRBJ2-1 | TRBV9 | TRBD2 | . | CASSVGGTSGSSYNEQFF | TGTGCCAGCAGCGTAGGGGGTACTAGCGGGAGCTCCTACAATGAGCAGTTCTTC
18 | TRBJ2-3 | TRBV5-1 | . | . | CASSHGLGGSKVEDTQYF | TGCGCCAGCAGCCATGGTTTGGGTGGGAGCAAGGTAGAAGATACGCAGTATTTT
16 | TRBJ1-4 | TRBV18 | . | few | CASSHVASGEGEKLFF | TGTGCCAGCTCACACGTGGCCTCAGGGGAGGGTGAAAAACTGTTTTTT